This TCR beta chain was obtained from a study of read filtering for tumor transcriptome and immune sequencing. In the study overall: R-ISS stage counts were roughly eight for I, about 15 for II, six or seven for III.

This clonotype was found a few times. The ends lost 6 bases at V and 4 bases at J; junction bases unmatched: 12. The germline gives CDR1 LNHDA, CDR2 SQIVND (reference sequence). The CDR3 spans 16 residues. From 350 to 500 ng of RNA, a library with molecular barcoded alpha/delta and beta/gamma adaptors was made. TCRdb analysed the reads with MiXCR anew, one entry per CDR3 protein. This repertoire shows tens of thousands of distinct CDR3 sequences, around 19% found once; its top ten account for 9.5% to 13%. The chain has TRBV19 and TRBJ1-5, with TRBD1 identical over 7 bases. Sequenced: a population of CD138-negative cells sorted from bone marrow. The clonotype comes from a donor at least 40 years old with multiple myeloma. The CDR3 DNA follows: TGTGCCAGTAGCGACAATAGACAGGGAATAAATCAGCCCCAGCATTTT. Its translation: CASSDNRQGINQPQHF. Full variable domain (missing parts from reference TRBV19 and TRBJ1-5): DGGITQSPKYLFRKEGQNVTLSCEQNLNHDAMYWYRQDPGQGLRLIYYSQIVNDFQKGDIAEGYSVSREKKESFPLTVTSAQKNPTAFYLCASSDNRQGINQPQHFGDGTRLSIL.